The 32 T cell receptor beta chains presented below share a single source sample, sequenced in a study of cytomegalovirus exposure and HLA in healthy donors. PCR involved 60 Vbeta and 13 Jbeta primers. TCRdb's copy holds only in-frame clones and misses some; the assay was immunoSEQ multiplex PCR. The profile shows 35,000 to 40,000 clones, 65% to 85% of them singletons. Sequencing was done on a sample of PBMCs. Source of these receptors: a woman aged 30 to 39 in good health and CMV-seropositive.

This chain uses TRBV2 with TRBJ2-1; 12 bases are a match to TRBD1. The V gene end was trimmed by 6 bases and the J gene end by 0 bases; junction bases not matched to a gene: 6. Germline V gene data show CDR1 as SNHLY and CDR2 as FYNNEI. The CDR3 covers 17 residues. For the CDR3, the DNA is TGTGCCAGCAGCGTAGGGACAGGGGGCCGCTCCTACAATGAGCAGTTCTTC. This gives the protein CASSVGTGGRSYNEQFF.

This chain links TRBV19 with TRBJ2-2, with a possible D match to TRBD2 (5 bases). The germline V gene has CDR1 LNHDA and CDR2 SQIVND (reference sequence). This CDR3 is 13 amino acids long. V dropped 9 bases and J dropped 7 bases, with 15 bases sitting between them. CDR3 sequence reads: CASSPGKVGELFF. The CDR3, as DNA: TGTGCCAGCTCGCCGGGGAAGGTCGGGGAGCTGTTTTTT.

V is TRBV28 and J is TRBJ1-2; weak D call: TRBD1 (6 bases). The V end was cut by 1 base, the J end by 0 bases, with 9 bases between. CDR1 MDHEN and CDR2 SYDVKM come from the germline V gene. There are 15 residues in the CDR3. The CDR3: CASSLSGHPNYGYTF. For the CDR3, the DNA is TGTGCCAGCAGTTTATCGGGACACCCTAACTATGGCTACACCTTC.

The rearrangement joins TRBV5-1 to TRBJ2-5, with 14 bases matching TRBD2. Trimming removed 4 bases from V and 4 bases from J; junction bases left unmatched: 9. Germline V gives CDR1 SGHRS, CDR2 YFSETQ. The CDR3 is 17 amino acids. The CDR3 here is CASSGGLAGGLGETQYF. CDR3 nucleotides: TGCGCCAGCAGCGGCGGACTAGCGGGAGGCCTGGGAGAGACCCAGTACTTC.

This rearrangement joins TRBV30 to TRBJ1-5; perhaps TRBD1 as D (5 bases). CDR1 and CDR2 from the germline V gene are GTSNPN and SVGIG (reference sequence). V was clipped by 2 bases and J by 5 bases, with 16 bases between them. The CDR3 length is 15 residues. The CDR3 is CAWSSHGGLDQPQHF. The CDR3 bases are TGTGCCTGGAGTTCCCACGGGGGGTTGGATCAGCCCCAGCATTTT. Combining the CDR3 with reference TRBV30 and TRBJ1-5 gives the whole variable domain SQTIHQWPATLVQPVGSPLSLECTVEGTSNPNLYWYRQAAGRGLQLLFYSVGIGQISSEVPQNLSASRPQDRQFILSSKKLLLSDSGFYLCAWSSHGGLDQPQHFGDGTRLSIL.

This rearrangement joins TRBV15 to TRBJ1-2; the match to TRBD1 covers 7 bases. This CDR3 comprises 16 residues. The V segment lost 1 base and the J segment 0 bases; nucleotides outside the gene matches: 5. Germline V lookup: CDR1 LNHNV, CDR2 YYDKDF (reference sequence). The CDR3 DNA reads TGTGCCACCAGCAGAGGGGGACAGATAGCTAACTATGGCTACACCTTC. This codes for CATSRGGQIANYGYTF.

The J gene is TRBJ1-5, the V gene TRBV6-1, with D uncertain. Germline-derived CDR1 and CDR2 are MNHNS and SASEGT. V was cut by 3 bases and J by 7 bases, with 19 bases left in between. The CDR3 is made up of 16 amino acids. The CDR3 DNA follows: TGTGCCAGCAGTGAGAATTGGCCCGAGGTCCGACAGCCCCAGCATTTT. Amino acids: CASSENWPEVRQPQHF.

The V gene is TRBV9, the J gene TRBJ2-1; 9 bases are shared with TRBD2. The CDR3 has 16 residues. J lost 7 bases, V lost 0 bases, and 8 bases had no gene match. Germline V lookup: CDR1 SGDLS, CDR2 YYNGEE. The CDR3 DNA is TGTGCCAGCAGCGTAGTTGGTAGCGGGAGTCAGAATGAGCAGTTCTTC. It yields the protein CASSVVGSGSQNEQFF.

The chain carries TRBV10-1 and TRBJ1-1; 10 bases align to TRBD1. V lost 5 bases and J lost 7; bases outside the gene matches: 4. Germline-derived CDR1 and CDR2 are WNHNN and SYGVQD (reference sequence). CDR3 size: 13 residues. CDR3 DNA sequence: TGCGCCAGCAGTAGGGACAGGGGATTTGAAGCTTTCTTT. It codes for CASSRDRGFEAFF.

The chain recombines TRBV29-1 with TRBJ2-3; 7 bases are a match to TRBD2. V trimming: 1 base; J trimming: 0 bases; junction bases outside the gene matches: 4. Germline lookup yields CDR1 SQVTM and CDR2 ANQGSEA. The CDR3 contains 15 residues. CDR3: CSVEGLAVSTDTQYF. The CDR3 DNA is TGCAGCGTTGAAGGACTAGCAGTTAGCACAGATACGCAGTATTTT.

This rearrangement joins TRBV5-1 to TRBJ2-2, with D tentatively TRBD1 (6 bases). The CDR3 extends over 18 amino acids. V lost 3 bases, J lost 0 bases, and 18 bases lay in between. CDR1 and CDR2 from the germline V gene are SGHRS and YFSETQ. CDR3 bases: TGCGCCAGCAGCTCTCGACAGGCCCTTACATCGAACACCGGGGAGCTGTTTTTT. As protein: CASSSRQALTSNTGELFF.

CDR3 residues: CASMAGTGLTEAFF. The CDR3 DNA reads as TGTGCCAGCATGGCCGGGACAGGGTTAACTGAAGCTTTCTTT. The rearrangement links TRBV6-5 to TRBJ1-1; 9 bases align to TRBD1. V was clipped by 7 bases and J by 5 bases; unmatched bases: 8. The CDR3 has 14 amino acids. Germline V gives CDR1 MNHEY, CDR2 SVGAGI.

For this clone: The same CDR3 is also encoded by other DNA sequences in this sample. V and J are TRBV6-5 and TRBJ1-1, with D uncertain. Per the germline V gene, CDR1 is MNHEY and CDR2 is SVGAGI. The CDR3 is 15 residues long. The V and J ends lost 0 bases and 0 bases respectively, with 8 bases between them. The CDR3 is CASSYSHGVNTEAFF. CDR3 nucleotide sequence: TGTGCCAGCAGTTACTCCCACGGAGTGAACACTGAAGCTTTCTTT.

The chain combines TRBV27 with TRBJ1-1, with a tentative D call TRBD1 (5 bases). Trimming removed 7 bases at V and 6 bases at J, with 18 bases between. The CDR3 contains 14 residues. Germline V gene lookup returns CDR1 MNHEY and CDR2 SMNVEV (reference sequence). The CDR3 DNA reads TGTGCCAGCACCTCCTTGACCGTAGGGGCTGAAGCTTTCTTT. This gives the protein CASTSLTVGAEAFF.

In the case of this clone: Mismatch with germline at one junction end may stem from a read error. The J gene is TRBJ1-1, the V gene TRBV7-9; 8 bases agree with TRBD1. CDR1 is SEHNR and CDR2 is FQNEAQ in the germline V gene (reference sequence). CDR3 size: 16 residues. For the CDR3, the DNA is TGTTCCAGCAGCCTCTGGGGGGGGACAGGTTCAACTGAAGCTTTCTTT. It yields the protein CSSSLWGGTGSTEAFF.

This chain connects TRBV5-1 to TRBJ2-1; tentatively, D is TRBD1 (5 bases). Per the germline V gene, CDR1 is SGHRS and CDR2 is YFSETQ. The CDR3 length is 14 residues. V was clipped by 5 bases and J by 3 bases, with 12 bases between them. The DNA for the CDR3 is TGCGCCAGCAGGCAGGGCAATCACTACAATGAGCAGTTCTTC. Amino acids: CASRQGNHYNEQFF.

Comment on this clone: The junction does not match germline at one end; this may be a read error. The chain carries TRBV28 and TRBJ1-2, with D possibly TRBD1 on 5 matching bases. Germline V gene sequence: CDR1 MDHEN, CDR2 SYDVKM. CDR3 length: 14 amino acids. The CDR3 region has the DNA TGTGCCAGCAGTTTATCCGACACCATATGGGGCTACCCCTTC. Its translation is CASSLSDTIWGYPF.

This clone was found a few times. This rearrangement joins TRBV18 to TRBJ1-4; D might be TRBD1 (6 bases). The V gene lost 0 bases and the J gene lost 7 bases, with 15 bases spanning the gap. Germline V gene data show CDR1 as KGHSH and CDR2 as LQKENI. The CDR3 has 16 amino acids. CDR3 nucleotides: TGTGCCAGCTCACCACCGAGCCAACAGGGTCGTGAAAAACTGTTTTTT. Translated, it gives CASSPPSQQGREKLFF. The full variable domain, its missing parts supplied by reference TRBV18 and TRBJ1-4, is NAGVMQNPRHLVRRRGQEARLRCSPMKGHSHVYWYRQLPEEGLKFMVYLQKENIIDESGMPKERFSAEFPKEGPSILRIQQVVRGDSAAYFCASSPPSQQGREKLFFGSGTQLSVL.

The chain couples TRBV11-3 to TRBJ2-1; TRBD2 aligns across 8 bases. The CDR3 has 15 amino acids. Germline trimming cut 5 bases from V and 8 bases from J; bases unmatched to any gene: 11. CDR1 and CDR2 (germline): SGHNT, YENEEA. CDR3 amino acids: CASSPGGQGRDEQFF. For the CDR3, the DNA is TGTGCCAGCAGCCCGGGGGGGCAGGGGAGGGATGAGCAGTTCTTC.

The gene calls are TRBV25-1 and TRBJ2-7, with D hard to call. Trimming left V 5 bases short and J 0 bases short, with 2 bases between. The CDR3 is 11 residues long. CDR1 is MGHDK, CDR2 SYGVNS, per germline. CDR3 loop: CASSLSYEQYF. DNA of the CDR3: TGTGCCAGCAGTCTCTCCTACGAGCAGTACTTC.

The chain employs TRBV6-1 and TRBJ2-5, with 11 bases lining up with TRBD2. The tail of the sequence fits TRBJ2-7 better, so the J call may be wrong. The V gene's germline CDR1 is MNHNS and CDR2 SASEGT. The CDR3 length is 14 residues. CDR3 nucleotides: TGTGCCAGCAACCCCGGGACTAGCGGCTACGAGCAGTACTTC. This translates into CASNPGTSGYEQYF.

The CDR3 coding sequence is TGTGCCAGCAGACCCGGGACTAGCGGGAGTAATGAGCAGTTCTTC. The encoded protein is CASRPGTSGSNEQFF. The chain couples TRBV28 to TRBJ2-1; 14 positions agree with TRBD2. V lost 6 bases and J lost 7; bases outside the gene matches: 5. The CDR3 loop spans 15 amino acids. CDR1 and CDR2 from the germline V gene are MDHEN and SYDVKM.

In DNA form, the CDR3 reads TGTGCCAGCAGTGAAACAAGGGGCTCCTTCTATGGCTACACCTTC. This translates into CASSETRGSFYGYTF. The V gene is TRBV2, the J gene TRBJ1-2, with D perhaps TRBD1 (5 bases). V was cut by 2 bases and J by 4 bases, with 14 bases left in between. The CDR3 is made up of 15 amino acids. Germline assignment: CDR1 SNHLY and CDR2 FYNNEI.

The chain employs TRBV6-5 and TRBJ2-3; 7 bases align to TRBD1. This CDR3 contains 15 residues. CDR1 and CDR2 (germline): MNHEY, SVGAGI. V shed 5 bases and J 0 bases; nucleotides not matched to a gene: 5. The CDR3 here is CASSARDSSTDTQYF. The CDR3 DNA is TGTGCCAGCAGTGCCCGGGACAGTAGCACAGATACGCAGTATTTT.

V is TRBV18 and J is TRBJ1-5; 8 positions agree with TRBD1. Trimming removed 6 bases from V and 5 bases from J; junction bases left unmatched: 3. CDR3 length: 13 residues. Germline CDR1 reads KGHSH; CDR2 reads LQKENI. The CDR3 DNA is TGTGCCAGCTCGCCGGGACAGGATCAGCCCCAGCATTTT. Protein product: CASSPGQDQPQHF.

The rearrangement uses TRBV19 and TRBJ2-3, with 7 bases matching TRBD1. The CDR3 is made up of 15 amino acids. The junction had 7 bases not matched to a gene; V was cut back by 5 bases and J by 2 bases. Germline values: CDR1 LNHDA, CDR2 SQIVND (reference sequence). The chain's CDR3 is CASSRSGTVTDTQYF. CDR3 nucleotide sequence: TGTGCCAGTAGTCGATCCGGGACAGTCACAGATACGCAGTATTTT.

This clone was seen more than once but under ten times. The V call is TRBV6-6, the J call TRBJ1-1; TRBD1 agrees at 8 bases. This CDR3 contains 15 residues. Trimming removed 5 bases from V and 1 base from J; junction bases left unmatched: 6. Germline loops: CDR1 MNHNY, CDR2 SVGAGI (reference sequence). The CDR3 DNA sequence: TGTGCCAGCAGTGCACCGGGACAGGAGAACACTGAAGCTTTCTTT. Encoded protein: CASSAPGQENTEAFF.

This clone was counted only a few times. The genes are TRBV10-3 and TRBJ2-7, with 8 bases identical to TRBD1. The CDR3 covers 13 residues. Losses at the gene ends were 6 bases for V and 3 bases for J; bases not matched to a gene: 4. Germline V gene lookup returns CDR1 ENHRY and CDR2 SYGVKD. This CDR3 reads CAIRAGTGYEQYF. For the CDR3, the DNA is TGTGCCATCAGGGCCGGGACAGGCTACGAGCAGTACTTC.

In nucleotides, the CDR3 is TGTGCCAGCTCACCGATAACACGGGACAGAGAAGCTTTCTTT. Its translation: CASSPITRDREAFF. The rearrangement uses TRBV18 and TRBJ1-1, with TRBD1 matching 7 bases. The CDR3 has 14 residues. From germline, CDR1 is KGHSH and CDR2 LQKENI. V was pared by 3 bases and J by 8 bases, with 9 bases of the junction left unmatched.

On this clone: Other DNA sequences in this sample translate to the same CDR3. The J gene is TRBJ1-3, the V gene TRBV6-5; no reliable D call. Germline V lookup: CDR1 MNHEY, CDR2 SVGAGI. V was pared by 8 bases and J by 0 bases, with 11 bases between. CDR3 size: 14 residues. In nucleotides, the CDR3 is TGTGCCAGCCTTCCCGGGAACTCTGGAAACACCATATATTTT. Translation: CASLPGNSGNTIYF.

Turning to this clone: One end of the junction fails to match germline, which may point to a read error. The chain has TRBV6-1 and TRBJ2-7; TRBD1 is a possible D gene (6 bases). CDR3 size: 15 residues. Germline V gene data show CDR1 as MNHNS and CDR2 as SASEGT. The CDR3 protein is CASNEFGTPNYEQYF. The CDR3 DNA reads TGTGCCAGCAATGAATTCGGGACACCCAACTACGAGCAGTACTTC.

The V call is TRBV5-1, the J call TRBJ2-1; 8 bases match TRBD2. The germline V gene encodes CDR1 SGHRS and CDR2 YFSETQ. V dropped 5 bases and J dropped 7; count of bases not matched to a gene: 11. This CDR3 spans 15 amino acids. DNA of the CDR3: TGCGCCAGCAGTCCTCTGCCCAGCGGGAGTAATGAGCAGTTCTTC. Translating it yields CASSPLPSGSNEQFF.